This note documents a single TCR beta chain sequence. The antigen is undetermined. In germline, CDR1 is LGHNA, CDR2 YNFKEQ. The CDR3 contains 16 residues. The V segment lost 7 bases and the J segment 6 bases; nucleotides outside the gene matches: 15. These data belong to a study of PD-1 blockade in classical Hodgkin lymphoma. Study-wide findings and caveats: Nivolumab initiated under 1 year post-ASCT led to patient exclusion. Those achieving complete response showed baseline diversity like newly diagnosed patients. It was reported that newly diagnosed patients had less baseline TCR diversity than healthy donors.

Profiling relied on immunoSEQ multiplex PCR, and the TCRdb table lists in-frame clones only, not all of them. The table has 75,000 to 100,000 clones, approximately 94% seen once. As to time point: cycle 4 day 1 (C4D1), after 6 weeks of nivolumab. In every patient, relapse followed autologous stem cell transplantation, while exposure to brentuximab vedotin differed. Sequencing used peripheral blood mononuclear cells (PBMCs), obtained before the fourth cycle of nivolumab. This chain connects TRBV4-2 to TRBJ2-7, with 10 bases aligning to TRBD1. The receptor comes from a human donor with classical Hodgkin lymphoma. CDR3 loop: CASKKGVGTGVGEQYF. CDR3 sequence (DNA): TGTGCCAGCAAAAAAGGTGTTGGGACAGGGGTCGGCGAGCAGTACTTC.